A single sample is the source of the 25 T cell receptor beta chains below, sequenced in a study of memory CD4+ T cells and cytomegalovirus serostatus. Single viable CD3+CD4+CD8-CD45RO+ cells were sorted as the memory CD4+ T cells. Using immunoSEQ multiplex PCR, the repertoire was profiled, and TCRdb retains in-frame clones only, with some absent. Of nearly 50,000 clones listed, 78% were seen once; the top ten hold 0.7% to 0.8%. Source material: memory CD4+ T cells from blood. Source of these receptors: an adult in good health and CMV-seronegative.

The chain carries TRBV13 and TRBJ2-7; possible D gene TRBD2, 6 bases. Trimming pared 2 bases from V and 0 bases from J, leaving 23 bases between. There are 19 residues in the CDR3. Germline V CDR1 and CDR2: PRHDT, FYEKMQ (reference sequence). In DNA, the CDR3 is TGTGCCAGCAGCTTAAAAGGGGCGGGGAACAGGCAGTTCTCCTACGAGCAGTACTTC. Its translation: CASSLKGAGNRQFSYEQYF.

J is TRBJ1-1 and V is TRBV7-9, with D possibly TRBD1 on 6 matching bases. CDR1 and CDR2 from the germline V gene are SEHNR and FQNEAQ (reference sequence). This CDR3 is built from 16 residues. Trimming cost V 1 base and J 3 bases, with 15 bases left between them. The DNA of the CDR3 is TGTGCCAGCAGCTTAGGAGCCTTCAGGGGCGACACTGAAGCTTTCTTT. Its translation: CASSLGAFRGDTEAFF.

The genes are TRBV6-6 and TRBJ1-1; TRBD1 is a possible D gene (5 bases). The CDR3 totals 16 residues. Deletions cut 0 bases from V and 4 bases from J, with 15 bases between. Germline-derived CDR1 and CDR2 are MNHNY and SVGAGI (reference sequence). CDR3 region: CASSYSILGEGTEAFF. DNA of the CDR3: TGTGCCAGCAGTTACTCGATTCTGGGGGAAGGCACTGAAGCTTTCTTT.

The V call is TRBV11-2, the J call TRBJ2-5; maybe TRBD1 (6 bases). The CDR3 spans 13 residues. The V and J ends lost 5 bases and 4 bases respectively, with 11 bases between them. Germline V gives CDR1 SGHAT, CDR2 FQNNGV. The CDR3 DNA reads TGTGCCAGCAGCCGGGACACCTCAGAGACCCAGTACTTC. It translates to CASSRDTSETQYF.

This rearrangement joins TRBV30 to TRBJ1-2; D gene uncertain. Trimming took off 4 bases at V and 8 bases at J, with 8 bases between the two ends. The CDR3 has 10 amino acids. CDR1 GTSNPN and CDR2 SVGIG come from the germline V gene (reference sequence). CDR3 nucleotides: TGTGCCTGGAAGAGGCGGGGCTACACCTTC. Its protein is CAWKRRGYTF.

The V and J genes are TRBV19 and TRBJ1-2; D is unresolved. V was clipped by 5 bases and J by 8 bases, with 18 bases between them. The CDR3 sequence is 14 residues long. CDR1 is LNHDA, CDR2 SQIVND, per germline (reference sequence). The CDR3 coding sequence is TGTGCCAGTAGTCCCTGGGCAGGACCCGGGGGCTACACCTTC. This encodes CASSPWAGPGGYTF.

The CDR3 sequence is CASSEGQGASNQPQHF. CDR3 nucleotides: TGTGCCAGCAGTGAAGGGCAGGGGGCCAGCAATCAGCCCCAGCATTTT. V usage is TRBV6-1 and J usage is TRBJ1-5; TRBD1 aligns across 8 bases. With 1 base clipped from V and 1 base from J, the junction kept 3 bases outside the gene matches. The CDR3 contains 16 residues. Germline assignment: CDR1 MNHNS and CDR2 SASEGT.

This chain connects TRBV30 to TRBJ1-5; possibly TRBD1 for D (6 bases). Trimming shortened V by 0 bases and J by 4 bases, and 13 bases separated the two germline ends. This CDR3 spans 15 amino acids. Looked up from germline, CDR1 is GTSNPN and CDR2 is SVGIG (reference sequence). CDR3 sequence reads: CAWSVRGTLNQPQHF. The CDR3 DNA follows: TGTGCCTGGAGTGTACGGGGGACACTTAATCAGCCCCAGCATTTT.

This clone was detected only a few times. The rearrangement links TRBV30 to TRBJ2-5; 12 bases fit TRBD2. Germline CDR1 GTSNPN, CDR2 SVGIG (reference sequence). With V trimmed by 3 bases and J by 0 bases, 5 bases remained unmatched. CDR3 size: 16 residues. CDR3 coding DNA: TGTGCCTGGAGATCCGGGACTAGCGGGTACCAAGAGACCCAGTACTTC. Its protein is CAWRSGTSGYQETQYF.

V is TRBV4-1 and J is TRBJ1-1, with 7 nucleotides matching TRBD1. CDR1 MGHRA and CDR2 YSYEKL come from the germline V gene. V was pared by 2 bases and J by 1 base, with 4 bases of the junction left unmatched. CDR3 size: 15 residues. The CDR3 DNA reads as TGCGCCAGCAGCCAATCGACAGGGCCGAACACTGAAGCTTTCTTT. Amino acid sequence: CASSQSTGPNTEAFF.

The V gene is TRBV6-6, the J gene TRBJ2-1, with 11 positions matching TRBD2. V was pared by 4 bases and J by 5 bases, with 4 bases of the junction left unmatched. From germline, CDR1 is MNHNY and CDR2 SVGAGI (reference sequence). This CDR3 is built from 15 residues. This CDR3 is CASSWGLAANNEQFF. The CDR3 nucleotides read TGTGCCAGCAGTTGGGGACTAGCGGCGAACAATGAGCAGTTCTTC.

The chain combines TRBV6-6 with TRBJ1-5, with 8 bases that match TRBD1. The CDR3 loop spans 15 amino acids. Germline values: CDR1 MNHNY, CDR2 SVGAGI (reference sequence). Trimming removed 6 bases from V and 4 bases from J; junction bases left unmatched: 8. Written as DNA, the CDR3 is TGTGCCAGCAGCGGAAAGACAGGGGAGAATCAGCCCCAGCATTTT. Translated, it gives CASSGKTGENQPQHF.

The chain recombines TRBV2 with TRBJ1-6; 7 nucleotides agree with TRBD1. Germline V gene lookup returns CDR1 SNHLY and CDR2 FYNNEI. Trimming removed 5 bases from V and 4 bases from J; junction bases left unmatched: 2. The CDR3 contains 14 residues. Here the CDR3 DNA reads TGTGCCAGCAGTAACAGGGGTTATAATTCACCCCTCCACTTT. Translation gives CASSNRGYNSPLHF. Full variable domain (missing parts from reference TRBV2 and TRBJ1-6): EPEVTQTPSHQVTQMGQEVILRCVPISNHLYFYWYRQILGQKVEFLVSFYNNEISEKSEIFDDQFSVERPDGSNFTLKIRSTKLEDSAMYFCASSNRGYNSPLHFGNGTRLTVT.

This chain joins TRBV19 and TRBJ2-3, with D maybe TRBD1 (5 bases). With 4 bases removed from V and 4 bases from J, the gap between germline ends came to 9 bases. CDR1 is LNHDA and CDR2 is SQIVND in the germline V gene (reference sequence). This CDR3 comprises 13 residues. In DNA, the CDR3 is TGTGCCAGTAGTACAGGGTTTTCAGATACGCAGTATTTT. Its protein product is CASSTGFSDTQYF.

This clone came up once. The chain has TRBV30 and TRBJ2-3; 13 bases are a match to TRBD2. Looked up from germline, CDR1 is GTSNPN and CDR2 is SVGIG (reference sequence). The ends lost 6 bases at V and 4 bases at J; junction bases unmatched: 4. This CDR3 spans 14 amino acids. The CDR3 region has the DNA TGTGCCTGTCCGGGACTAGCGGGACCAGATACGCAGTATTTT. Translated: CACPGLAGPDTQYF.

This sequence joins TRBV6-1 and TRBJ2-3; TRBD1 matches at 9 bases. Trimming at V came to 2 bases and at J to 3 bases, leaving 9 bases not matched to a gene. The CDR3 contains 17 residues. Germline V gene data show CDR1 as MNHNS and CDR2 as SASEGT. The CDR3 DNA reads TGTGCCAGCAGTGAACTGGGGACAGGGCTTGTGACAGATACGCAGTATTTT. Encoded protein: CASSELGTGLVTDTQYF.

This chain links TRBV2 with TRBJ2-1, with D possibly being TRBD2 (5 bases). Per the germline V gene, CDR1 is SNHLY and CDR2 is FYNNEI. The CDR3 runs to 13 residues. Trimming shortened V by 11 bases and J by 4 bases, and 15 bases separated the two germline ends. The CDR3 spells CAVSETIYNEQFF. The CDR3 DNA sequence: TGTGCCGTTTCCGAGACTATATACAATGAGCAGTTCTTC. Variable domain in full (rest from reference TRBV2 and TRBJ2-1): EPEVTQTPSHQVTQMGQEVILRCVPISNHLYFYWYRQILGQKVEFLVSFYNNEISEKSEIFDDQFSVERPDGSNFTLKIRSTKLEDSAMYFCAVSETIYNEQFFGPGTRLTVL.

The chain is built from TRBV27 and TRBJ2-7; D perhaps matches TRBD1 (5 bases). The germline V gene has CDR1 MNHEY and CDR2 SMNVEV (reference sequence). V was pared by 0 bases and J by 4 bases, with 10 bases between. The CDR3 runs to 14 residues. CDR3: CASSLSSKGYEQYF. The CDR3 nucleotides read TGTGCCAGCAGTTTATCCTCAAAGGGGTACGAGCAGTACTTC.

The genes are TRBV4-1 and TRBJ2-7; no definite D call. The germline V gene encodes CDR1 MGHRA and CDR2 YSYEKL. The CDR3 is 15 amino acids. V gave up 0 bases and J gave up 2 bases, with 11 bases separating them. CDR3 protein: CASSQEPRVTYEQYF. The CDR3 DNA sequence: TGCGCCAGCAGCCAAGAGCCAAGGGTCACCTACGAGCAGTACTTC.

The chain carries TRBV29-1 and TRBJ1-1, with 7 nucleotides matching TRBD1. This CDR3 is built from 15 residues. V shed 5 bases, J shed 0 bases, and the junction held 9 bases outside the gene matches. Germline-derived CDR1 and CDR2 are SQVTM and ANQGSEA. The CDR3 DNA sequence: TGCAGCGTTCAAAGGGGGACAGCAATGAACACTGAAGCTTTCTTT. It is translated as CSVQRGTAMNTEAFF.

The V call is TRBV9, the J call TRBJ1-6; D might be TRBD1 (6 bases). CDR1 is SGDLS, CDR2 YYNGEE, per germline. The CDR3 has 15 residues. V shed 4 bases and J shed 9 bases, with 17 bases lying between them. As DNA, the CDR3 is TGTGCCAGCAGCACTACAGGGATGGTTGGTTCACCCCTCCACTTT. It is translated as CASSTTGMVGSPLHF.

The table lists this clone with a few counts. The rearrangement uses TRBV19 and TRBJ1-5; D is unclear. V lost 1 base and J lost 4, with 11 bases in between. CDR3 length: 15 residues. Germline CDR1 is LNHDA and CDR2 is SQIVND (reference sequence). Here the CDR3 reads CASSIALDGNQPQHF. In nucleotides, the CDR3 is TGTGCCAGTAGTATAGCCCTGGACGGTAATCAGCCCCAGCATTTT.

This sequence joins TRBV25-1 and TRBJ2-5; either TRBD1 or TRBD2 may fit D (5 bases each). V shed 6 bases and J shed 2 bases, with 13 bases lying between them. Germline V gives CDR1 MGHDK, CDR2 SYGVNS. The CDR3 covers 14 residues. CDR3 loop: CASSRSWGQETQYF. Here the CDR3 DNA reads TGTGCCAGCAGCCGTTCGTGGGGGCAAGAGACCCAGTACTTC. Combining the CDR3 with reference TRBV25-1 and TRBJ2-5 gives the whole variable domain EADIYQTPRYLVIGTGKKITLECSQTMGHDKMYWYQQDPGMELHLIHYSYGVNSTEKGDLSSESTVSRIRTEHFPLTLESARPSHTSQYLCASSRSWGQETQYFGPGTRLLVL.

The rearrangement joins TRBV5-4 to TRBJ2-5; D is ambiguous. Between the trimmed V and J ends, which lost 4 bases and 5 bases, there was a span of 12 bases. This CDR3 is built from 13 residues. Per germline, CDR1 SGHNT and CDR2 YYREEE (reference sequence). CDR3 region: CASSVTLKETQYF. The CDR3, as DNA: TGTGCCAGCAGCGTGACCCTTAAGGAGACCCAGTACTTC.

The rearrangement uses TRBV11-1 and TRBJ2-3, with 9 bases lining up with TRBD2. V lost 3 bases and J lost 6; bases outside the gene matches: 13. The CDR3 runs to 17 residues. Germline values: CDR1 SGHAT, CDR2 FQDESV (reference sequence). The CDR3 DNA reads TGTGCCAGCAGCTTTCAAATGGGCGGGGGGGCCTTCGATACGCAGTATTTT. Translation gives CASSFQMGGGAFDTQYF. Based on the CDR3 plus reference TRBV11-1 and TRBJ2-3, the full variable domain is EAEVAQSPRYKITEKSQAVAFWCDPISGHATLYWYRQILGQGPELLVQFQDESVVDDSQLPKDRFSAERLKGVDSTLKIQPAELGDSAMYLCASSFQMGGGAFDTQYFGPGTRLTVL.